This TCR beta chain was captured in a study of identical twins. In TCRdb, the 5' RACE reads were re-called with MiXCR into one record per CDR3 protein. Of roughly 1,500,000 distinct CDR3 sequences in the sample, under 35% are singletons; the top ten hold 0.27%. This clonotype has just a few counts. V was shortened by 6 bases and J by 2 bases, with 19 bases between the two germline ends. The CDR3 totals 16 residues. The chain recombines TRBV12-3 or TRBV12-4 with TRBJ2-5; possibly TRBD2 for D (6 bases). The sequencing sample was made of cord blood. This sequence was found in a newborn girl in good health. The DNA of the CDR3 is TGTGCCAGCAGCCCTGCGGCGGGGCAATCACAAGAGACCCAGTACTTC. It codes for CASSPAAGQSQETQYF.